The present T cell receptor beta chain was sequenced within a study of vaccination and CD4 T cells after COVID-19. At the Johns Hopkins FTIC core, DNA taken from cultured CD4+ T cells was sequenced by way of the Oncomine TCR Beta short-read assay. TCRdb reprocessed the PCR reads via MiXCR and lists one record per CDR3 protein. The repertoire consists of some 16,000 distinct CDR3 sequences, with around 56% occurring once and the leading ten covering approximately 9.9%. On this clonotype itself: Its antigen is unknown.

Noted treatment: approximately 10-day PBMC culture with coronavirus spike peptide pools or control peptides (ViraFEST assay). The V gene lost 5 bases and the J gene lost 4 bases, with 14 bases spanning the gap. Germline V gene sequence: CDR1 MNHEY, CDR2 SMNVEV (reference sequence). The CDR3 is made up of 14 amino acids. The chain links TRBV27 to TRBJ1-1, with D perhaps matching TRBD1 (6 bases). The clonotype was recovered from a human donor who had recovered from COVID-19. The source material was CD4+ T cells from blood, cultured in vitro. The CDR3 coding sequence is TGTGCCAGCAGTAGAGCGGGGGCAAGCACTGAAGCTTTCTTT. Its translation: CASSRAGASTEAFF.